Included here is one T cell receptor (beta chain) sequence, with context. This entry is derived from a study of shared clonotypes between healthy human individuals. The protocol was immunoSEQ multiplex PCR, while the TCRdb copy is restricted to in-frame clones and leaves out a portion. The sample has 1,500,000 or so clones, around 95% seen once. The TCR sequence derives from a man aged 30 to 45 in good health. Sequencing input: naive CD4+ T cells sorted from blood. Subset indicated: CD45RA+ positively selected.

The CDR3 DNA follows: TGTGCCAGCAGTTGGGCTAGCGGGACTTACGAGCAGTACTTC. Translating it yields CASSWASGTYEQYF. J is TRBJ2-7 and V is TRBV19; 9 bases are shared with TRBD2. Germline V gene data show CDR1 as LNHDA and CDR2 as SQIVND (reference sequence). The V segment lost 9 bases and the J segment 4 bases; nucleotides outside the gene matches: 10. The CDR3 sequence is 14 residues long.